A selection of T cell receptor beta chains follows, all from one sample in a study of T-cell reconstitution after alpha-beta-depleted transplantation in children. Each CDR3 protein gets one entry after TCRdb re-called the PCR reads with MiXCR. The data contain 700,000 to 950,000 distinct CDR3 sequences, 16% of them singletons. Sequences were derived from PBMCs, mostly from graft donor cells, sampled 360 days after TCRalphabeta/CD19-depleted stem cell transplant. The source is a male patient younger than 18 who had a stem cell transplant for acute lymphoblastic leukemia, so the T cells may come from the graft donor. The CDR3 runs from the conserved cysteine through the conserved F or W. Each record gives: J gene, clone size, V gene, D gene, CDR3 DNA, CDR3 protein. The D gene is left open where the match is weak. Rows give clone size only sometimes, using once, few, many, or a class for an expanded clone.

>TRBJ1-1|many|TRBV12-3/TRBV12-4|TRBD1
TGTGCCAGCAGTCTAAAGACAGGGCTGGTGAACACTGAAGCTTTCTTT
CASSLKTGLVNTEAFF
>TRBJ2-2|NA|TRBV6-4|NA
TGTGCCAGCAGTAAACAATCGAACACCGGGGAGCTGTTTTTT
CASSKQSNTGELFF
>TRBJ1-4|few|TRBV20-1|NA
TGCAGTGCTTACAGGAGGGAGAATGAAAAACTGTTTTTT
CSAYRRENEKLFF
>TRBJ2-3|NA|TRBV9|TRBD2
TGTGCCAGCGGGGGGGGTAGGGGCACAGATACGCAGTATTTT
CASGGGRGTDTQYF
>TRBJ2-5|many|TRBV7-6|NA
TGTGCCAGCAGCTATACAGGAATACAAGAGACCCAGTACTTC
CASSYTGIQETQYF
>TRBJ1-2|many|TRBV9|NA
TGTGCCAGCAGCGTATCCGACCTCGGGGTCACCTATGGCTACACCTTC
CASSVSDLGVTYGYTF
>TRBJ2-3|NA|TRBV4-2|NA
TGTGCCAGCAGCCACAAGGGCGCGAGCATGGATACGCAGTATTTT
CASSHKGASMDTQYF
>TRBJ1-4|many|TRBV7-6|NA
TGTGCCAGCAGCTCTACCGGGACCAAACTGTTTTTT
CASSSTGTKLFF
>TRBJ2-3|NA|TRBV27|TRBD1
TGTGCCAGCAGCATCGGGACAGGTCATACAGATACGCAGTATTTT
CASSIGTGHTDTQYF
>TRBJ2-1|NA|TRBV5-6|NA
TGTGCCAGCAGCTTCACGAATGGGTACAATGAGCAGTTCTTC
CASSFTNGYNEQFF
>TRBJ1-1|NA|TRBV25-1|NA
TGTGCCAGCAGTGAATATAGAGGTTCGGGGGACACTGAAGCTTTCTTT
CASSEYRGSGDTEAFF
>TRBJ2-5|many|TRBV5-1|NA
TGCGCCAGCAGAAGGCAAGAGACCCAGTACTTC
CASRRQETQYF
>TRBJ1-4|many|TRBV2|NA
TGTGCCAGCAGTTTGACAGGAACAACTAATGAAAAACTGTTTTTT
CASSLTGTTNEKLFF
>TRBJ2-1|few|TRBV20-1|TRBD2
TGCAGTGCTAGACTTTGGGGTGCGGGAGTGTACAATGAGCAGTTCTTC
CSARLWGAGVYNEQFF
>TRBJ1-1|NA|TRBV4-1|NA
TGCGCCAGCAGCACGATTTCGAACACTGAAGCTTTCTTT
CASSTISNTEAFF
>TRBJ2-2|few|TRBV10-2|TRBD2
TGCGCCAGCAGGACCGGGACTAGTGTGACCGGGGAGCTGTTTTTT
CASRTGTSVTGELFF
>TRBJ2-5|NA|TRBV7-9|NA
TGTGCCAGCAGCTCCCTGGTGGCGGTACAAGAGACCCAGTACTTC
CASSSLVAVQETQYF
>TRBJ2-2|many|TRBV5-6|NA
TGTGCCAGCACCCAATTTAGCTGGTACGGGGAGCTGTTTTTT
CASTQFSWYGELFF
>TRBJ2-1|NA|TRBV5-4|TRBD2
TGTGCCAGCAGAGCTGGGACTAGCGGGAGGGTTGGGGATGAGCAGTTCTTC
CASRAGTSGRVGDEQFF
>TRBJ2-1|NA|TRBV7-2|TRBD2
TGTGCCAGCAGAACTAGCGGGAGTAGTGAGCAGTTCTTC
CASRTSGSSEQFF
>TRBJ2-3|NA|TRBV5-1|NA
TGCGCCAGCAGCTTTGAGATGGATACGCAGTATTTT
CASSFEMDTQYF
>TRBJ2-1|NA|TRBV27|NA
TGTGCCAGCAGTTTAAGGGTCATCTACAATGAGCAGTTCTTC
CASSLRVIYNEQFF
>TRBJ2-7|medium-sized|TRBV5-1|NA
TGCGCCAGCGCAGAACAGGTAGGCTACGAGCAGTACTTC
CASAEQVGYEQYF
>TRBJ2-3|NA|TRBV12-3/TRBV12-4|NA
TGTGCCAGCAGCCCCCTCCGTAGGACCCCCCTCACAGATACGCAGTATTTT
CASSPLRRTPLTDTQYF
>TRBJ2-3|NA|TRBV3-1|NA
TGTGCCAGCAGCCAAGGGTTTGTGTCTACAGATACGCAGTATTTT
CASSQGFVSTDTQYF
>TRBJ2-7|few|TRBV2|NA
TGTGCCACTCAGGAGATTACCCGTTACGAGCAGTACTTC
CATQEITRYEQYF
>TRBJ2-2|many|TRBV29-1|NA
TGCAGCGCCTCGGGAGCCATCAAGGACGGGGAGCTGTTTTTT
CSASGAIKDGELFF
>TRBJ2-7|NA|TRBV12-3/TRBV12-4|TRBD2
TGTGCCAGCAGTATTAGCGGGAGAGGGACCTACGAGCAGTACTTC
CASSISGRGTYEQYF
>TRBJ2-7|once|TRBV7-2|TRBD2
TGTGCCAGCAGCTTAGGGGGGACTAGCGGGAGAGCCTACGAGCAGTACTTC
CASSLGGTSGRAYEQYF
>TRBJ1-5|few|TRBV7-9|NA
TGTGCCAGCAGCTTAGGGGCAGGGGAGCGGAATCAGCCCCAGCATTTT
CASSLGAGERNQPQHF
>TRBJ2-5|many|TRBV6-1|NA
TGTGCCAGCACGTCGGAACAGGTTCAAGAGACCCAGTACTTC
CASTSEQVQETQYF
>TRBJ2-7|NA|TRBV20-1|NA
TGCAGTGCTAGAGATTTAGCGGAGAGCTCCTACGAGCAGTACTTC
CSARDLAESSYEQYF
>TRBJ2-7|few|TRBV5-1|NA
TGCGCCAGCAGCCCGGGGGACCGGGAGTCCTACGAGCAGTACTTC
CASSPGDRESYEQYF